The T cell receptor (beta chain) described here comes from a study of T cell responses to AZD1222 COVID-19 vaccine. Points from the study as a whole: Increased Spike-specific TCR breadth and depth were observed after two AZD1222 doses. Donors skewed white British and female; clonal diversity was possibly underestimated. The study identified only 6 or 7 AZD1222 recipients as seropositive at baseline. Unmutated variant regions are reportedly the target of nearly half of TCRs that are spike-specific.

For this clone: What it binds is not known.

Sequencing used immunoSEQ multiplex PCR; TCRdb keeps in-frame clones, though not all of them. In the table there are about 110,000 clones, approximately 86% of which are singletons. The specimen comprised peripheral blood, sampled on day 0 of MenACWY control vaccination. The receptor was derived from an adult in good health.

The CDR3, as DNA: TGTGCCAGCAGCTCCAACAGGGGGGATATGAGAACTGAAGCTTTCTTT. This codes for CASSSNRGDMRTEAFF. The chain uses TRBV7-2 and TRBJ1-1, with TRBD1 matching 8 bases. The CDR3 contains 16 residues. J was trimmed by 5 bases and V by 4 bases; bases with no gene match: 12. Per germline, CDR1 SGHTA and CDR2 FQGNSA.